These 27 T cell receptor beta chains came from one sample sequenced in a study of T cell clones after liver transplantation. Here immunoSEQ multiplex PCR was the method, and the copy in TCRdb shows in-frame clones only, minus some. This sample has about 120,000 clones, with less than 95% found just once. The sample in question was CD4+ T cells from blood, obtained 12 months after liver transplant. The receptors come from a human patient who received a liver transplant. Some T cells may be provided by the graft donor.

The chain recombines TRBV19 with TRBJ1-1; D is undetermined. Trimming removed 6 bases from V and 0 bases from J, with 8 bases in between. Per germline, CDR1 LNHDA and CDR2 SQIVND (reference sequence). There are 13 residues in the CDR3. Here the CDR3 reads CASSGPMNTEAFF. CDR3 coding DNA: TGTGCCAGTAGCGGCCCGATGAACACTGAAGCTTTCTTT.

The J gene is TRBJ2-2, the V gene TRBV19; 7 bases align to TRBD1. This CDR3 spans 14 amino acids. J was trimmed by 3 bases and V by 10 bases; bases with no gene match: 8. Germline assignment: CDR1 LNHDA and CDR2 SQIVND (reference sequence). CDR3 residues: CAKTPGQHTGELFF. CDR3 coding DNA: TGTGCCAAGACCCCGGGACAGCACACCGGGGAGCTGTTTTTT.

This chain uses TRBV29-1 with TRBJ2-5; no firm D call. Trimming cost V 4 bases and J 4 bases, with 7 bases left between them. CDR3 size: 11 residues. Per the germline V gene, CDR1 is SQVTM and CDR2 is ANQGSEA. This CDR3 reads CSVVRGETQYF. CDR3 nucleotide sequence: TGCAGCGTTGTCCGAGGAGAGACCCAGTACTTC.

The chain recombines TRBV19 with TRBJ2-1; no firm D call. CDR1 LNHDA and CDR2 SQIVND come from the germline V gene (reference sequence). This CDR3 is 13 amino acids long. The V and J ends lost 6 bases and 10 bases respectively, with 16 bases between them. CDR3 loop: CASSPSGLGEQFF. The CDR3, as DNA: TGTGCCAGTAGCCCTTCTGGGCTCGGCGAGCAGTTCTTC. The whole variable domain, remainder taken from reference TRBV19 and TRBJ2-1, is DGGITQSPKYLFRKEGQNVTLSCEQNLNHDAMYWYRQDPGQGLRLIYYSQIVNDFQKGDIAEGYSVSREKKESFPLTVTSAQKNPTAFYLCASSPSGLGEQFFGPGTRLTVL.

The genes are TRBV10-3 and TRBJ2-1; TRBD2 matches at 10 bases. The CDR3 sequence is 15 residues long. Trimming took 6 bases from V and 2 from J; bases not matched to a gene: 4. Germline V gene lookup returns CDR1 ENHRY and CDR2 SYGVKD. The CDR3 here is CAISAGTSAYNEQFF. For the CDR3, the DNA is TGTGCCATCAGCGCCGGGACTAGCGCCTACAATGAGCAGTTCTTC.

This rearrangement joins TRBV7-9 to TRBJ1-4; 7 nucleotides align to TRBD1. Per the germline V gene, CDR1 is SEHNR and CDR2 is FQNEAQ (reference sequence). The CDR3 has 14 amino acids. V trimming: 1 base; J trimming: 4 bases; junction bases outside the gene matches: 0. CDR3: CASSLGQGNEKLFF. CDR3 in DNA: TGTGCCAGCAGCTTAGGACAGGGTAATGAAAAACTGTTTTTT. Together with reference TRBV7-9 and TRBJ1-4, the CDR3 gives the full variable domain: DTGVSQNPRHKITKRGQNVTFRCDPISEHNRLYWYRQTLGQGPEFLTYFQNEAQLEKSRLLSDRFSAERPKGSFSTLEIQRTEQGDSAMYLCASSLGQGNEKLFFGSGTQLSVL.

This chain links TRBV10-3 with TRBJ1-2; D is ambiguous. Germline V gene sequence: CDR1 ENHRY, CDR2 SYGVKD. The CDR3 is 17 residues long. The V end lost 3 bases, the J end lost 0 bases, and 17 bases lay between the germline ends. CDR3 amino acids: CAISDIVTSTPNYGYTF. CDR3 bases: TGTGCCATCAGTGATATCGTCACGAGTACCCCTAACTATGGCTACACCTTC.

This clone has a single count. This chain links TRBV7-9 with TRBJ2-5, with 9 nucleotides matching TRBD1. Germline-derived CDR1 and CDR2 are SEHNR and FQNEAQ (reference sequence). The CDR3 consists of 13 residues. Trimming took 6 bases from V and 3 from J; bases not matched to a gene: 2. For the CDR3, the DNA is TGTGCCAGCAGACGGACAGGGGAAGAGACCCAGTACTTC. It yields the protein CASRRTGEETQYF. Complete variable domain (other parts from reference TRBV7-9 and TRBJ2-5): DTGVSQNPRHKITKRGQNVTFRCDPISEHNRLYWYRQTLGQGPEFLTYFQNEAQLEKSRLLSDRFSAERPKGSFSTLEIQRTEQGDSAMYLCASRRTGEETQYFGPGTRLLVL.

The CDR3 sequence: CASSSTGHRDTEAFF. CDR3 DNA sequence: TGCGCCAGCAGCTCGACGGGACATAGAGACACTGAAGCTTTCTTT. The chain links TRBV5-1 to TRBJ1-1; tentatively, D is TRBD1 (6 bases). V was trimmed by 3 bases and J by 3 bases, leaving 15 bases between them. The CDR3 loop spans 15 amino acids. The germline V gene has CDR1 SGHRS and CDR2 YFSETQ.

The chain uses TRBV10-2 and TRBJ2-7; 12 nucleotides agree with TRBD2. V shed 4 bases, J shed 6 bases, and the junction held 4 bases outside the gene matches. The germline CDR1 and CDR2 sequences are WSHSY and SAAADI. The CDR3 covers 14 residues. The CDR3 DNA follows: TGCGCCAGCAGTGCTAGCGGGAGGGCCAGCGAGCAGTACTTC. Translated: CASSASGRASEQYF.

The chain joins TRBV5-1 to TRBJ2-4; TRBD2 agrees at 8 bases. With V trimmed by 3 bases and J by 0 bases, 8 bases remained unmatched. From germline, CDR1 is SGHRS and CDR2 YFSETQ. This CDR3 has 17 residues. This CDR3 reads CASSYGNSGIAKNIQYF. The CDR3 bases are TGCGCCAGCAGCTACGGAAATAGCGGGATAGCCAAAAACATTCAGTACTTC.

J is TRBJ1-1 and V is TRBV5-4; D might be TRBD1 (6 bases). CDR3 size: 15 residues. CDR1 and CDR2 from the germline V gene are SGHNT and YYREEE (reference sequence). Between the trimmed V and J ends, which lost 5 bases and 4 bases, there was a span of 18 bases. CDR3 residues: CASSSGQSLGTEAFF. For the CDR3, the DNA is TGTGCCAGCAGTTCCGGACAGAGCTTGGGCACTGAAGCTTTCTTT.

This rearrangement joins TRBV7-2 to TRBJ2-6; TRBD2 agrees at 11 bases. The CDR3 sequence is 16 residues long. Germline lookup yields CDR1 SGHTA and CDR2 FQGNSA. The ends lost 7 bases at V and 2 bases at J; junction bases unmatched: 4. In nucleotides, the CDR3 is TGTGCCAGCACCCAGACTAGCGGGGCTGGGGCCAACGTCCTGACTTTC. This encodes CASTQTSGAGANVLTF.

The V gene is TRBV25-1, the J gene TRBJ2-5, with 9 bases identical to TRBD1. V lost 1 base to trimming and J lost 4 bases; unmatched junction nucleotides: 4. Germline-derived CDR1 and CDR2 are MGHDK and SYGVNS. The CDR3 loop spans 15 amino acids. The CDR3 here is CASSELQGARETQYF. As DNA, the CDR3 is TGTGCCAGCAGTGAATTACAGGGGGCGCGAGAGACCCAGTACTTC. Full variable domain (outside the CDR3, taken from reference TRBV25-1 and TRBJ2-5): EADIYQTPRYLVIGTGKKITLECSQTMGHDKMYWYQQDPGMELHLIHYSYGVNSTEKGDLSSESTVSRIRTEHFPLTLESARPSHTSQYLCASSELQGARETQYFGPGTRLLVL.

The V gene is TRBV5-4, the J gene TRBJ2-5, with 14 bases matching TRBD2. This CDR3 has 16 residues. The germline V gene has CDR1 SGHNT and CDR2 YYREEE (reference sequence). With V trimmed by 3 bases and J by 5 bases, 6 bases remained unmatched. The DNA of the CDR3 is TGTGCCAGCAGCTCAGGGACTAGCGGGAGTGGTGAGACCCAGTACTTC. Translation: CASSSGTSGSGETQYF.

The chain employs TRBV10-3 and TRBJ1-1; unclear D gene. Germline V gene data show CDR1 as ENHRY and CDR2 as SYGVKD. The CDR3 covers 15 residues. Trimming shortened V by 7 bases and J by 3 bases, and 18 bases separated the two germline ends. The CDR3 DNA is TGTGCCATCATACGGCAGGAGAAGAGGGACACTGAAGCTTTCTTT. It codes for CAIIRQEKRDTEAFF.

This clone occurred a few times. The J gene is TRBJ1-5, the V gene TRBV10-2; the D is unclear. The CDR3 is made up of 10 amino acids. CDR1 and CDR2 from the germline V gene are WSHSY and SAAADI. Trimming left V 8 bases short and J 9 bases short, with 8 bases between. Here the CDR3 reads CASGQAPQHF. DNA for the CDR3: TGCGCCAGCGGCCAAGCGCCCCAGCATTTT.

This chain uses TRBV5-1 with TRBJ2-5; 8 bases agree with TRBD1. Trimming took 3 bases from V and 4 from J; bases not matched to a gene: 2. The CDR3 consists of 13 residues. Per germline, CDR1 SGHRS and CDR2 YFSETQ. The CDR3 is CASSYGQGETQYF. DNA of the CDR3: TGCGCCAGCAGCTACGGACAGGGAGAGACCCAGTACTTC.

This sequence joins TRBV27 and TRBJ2-5; possibly TRBD1 for D (6 bases). V was shortened by 3 bases and J by 5 bases, with 13 bases between the two germline ends. This CDR3 region has 14 residues. The germline V gene has CDR1 MNHEY and CDR2 SMNVEV (reference sequence). CDR3 protein: CASSLGALQETQYF. In DNA form, the CDR3 reads TGTGCCAGCAGTTTGGGGGCTCTTCAGGAGACCCAGTACTTC.

This chain links TRBV5-1 with TRBJ2-1, with 13 bases that match TRBD2. The CDR3 extends over 20 amino acids. CDR1 and CDR2 (germline): SGHRS, YFSETQ. After removal of 0 bases from V and 2 bases from J, the junction contained 11 bases not matched to a gene. The CDR3 DNA reads TGCGCCAGCAGCTTGGGAGGACTAGCGGGAGTACTTTCTCCCTACAATGAGCAGTTCTTC. The encoded protein is CASSLGGLAGVLSPYNEQFF.

This rearrangement joins TRBV7-2 to TRBJ2-4; TRBD2 might be the D (5 bases). There are 13 residues in the CDR3. Deletions cut 3 bases from V and 15 bases from J, with 18 bases between. Germline-derived CDR1 and CDR2 are SGHTA and FQGNSA. The CDR3 loop reads CASSFERTGLGYF. The CDR3 coding sequence is TGTGCCAGCAGCTTTGAAAGGACTGGTTTAGGGTACTTC.

The rearrangement joins TRBV7-8 to TRBJ2-2, with TRBD1 as a possible D gene (6 bases). Germline V gene data show CDR1 as SGHVS and CDR2 as FQNEAQ. The CDR3 has 17 amino acids. The ends were cut back, 0 bases at V and 7 bases at J, with 18 bases in the middle. Here the CDR3 reads CASSLAHRWGRDGELFF. Here the CDR3 DNA reads TGTGCCAGCAGCTTAGCGCATAGGTGGGGGCGCGACGGGGAGCTGTTTTTT.

The rearrangement links TRBV19 to TRBJ1-2; D uncertain. In germline, CDR1 is LNHDA, CDR2 SQIVND (reference sequence). V was shortened by 4 bases and J by 4 bases, with 4 bases between the two germline ends. CDR3 length equals 11 residues. CDR3 sequence: CASSKGYGYTF. CDR3 sequence (DNA): TGTGCCAGTAGTAAAGGCTATGGCTACACCTTC.

V is TRBV5-1 and J is TRBJ2-3; D is possibly TRBD1 (7 bases). V lost 6 bases and J 0 bases, leaving 17 bases between the germline ends. Germline lookup yields CDR1 SGHRS and CDR2 YFSETQ. The CDR3 consists of 16 residues. The CDR3 spells CASNDGGGVSTDTQYF. Written as DNA, the CDR3 is TGCGCCAGCAACGACGGAGGGGGCGTTAGCACAGATACGCAGTATTTT. Complete variable domain (other parts from reference TRBV5-1 and TRBJ2-3): KAGVTQTPRYLIKTRGQQVTLSCSPISGHRSVSWYQQTPGQGLQFLFEYFSETQRNKGNFPGRFSGRQFSNSRSEMNVSTLELGDSALYLCASNDGGGVSTDTQYFGPGTRLTVL.

CDR3 bases: TGTGCCAGCTCAGTTAGCGGGAAAAATGAGCAGTTCTTC. The encoded protein is CASSVSGKNEQFF. The rearrangement joins TRBV18 to TRBJ2-1; the match to TRBD2 covers 8 bases. Germline V CDR1 and CDR2: KGHSH, LQKENI. V dropped 5 bases and J dropped 7; count of bases not matched to a gene: 4. There are 13 residues in the CDR3. Based on the CDR3 plus reference TRBV18 and TRBJ2-1, the full variable domain is NAGVMQNPRHLVRRRGQEARLRCSPMKGHSHVYWYRQLPEEGLKFMVYLQKENIIDESGMPKERFSAEFPKEGPSILRIQQVVRGDSAAYFCASSVSGKNEQFFGPGTRLTVL.

The genes are TRBV5-6 and TRBJ2-3, with 7 bases fitting TRBD2. This CDR3 has 17 amino acids. Germline CDR1 and CDR2: SGHDT and YYEEEE. J lost 0 bases, V lost 1 base, and 8 bases had no gene match. CDR3 in amino acids: CASSLKGSSGSTDTQYF. In DNA, the CDR3 is TGTGCCAGCAGCTTGAAGGGGTCTAGCGGTAGCACAGATACGCAGTATTTT. Using reference TRBV5-6 and TRBJ2-3 for the parts outside the CDR3, the full variable domain is DAGVTQSPTHLIKTRGQQVTLRCSPKSGHDTVSWYQQALGQGPQFIFQYYEEEERQRGNFPDRFSGHQFPNYSSELNVNALLLGDSALYLCASSLKGSSGSTDTQYFGPGTRLTVL.

This sequence joins TRBV7-3 and TRBJ2-5; D perhaps matches TRBD2 (5 bases). The CDR3 runs to 14 residues. CDR1 is SGHTA, CDR2 FQGTGA, per germline. The germline V and J ends were trimmed by 5 bases and 4 bases, with 14 bases remaining between them. The CDR3, as DNA: TGTGCCAGCAGCGCCACGCGGGCGTCAGAGACCCAGTACTTC. It translates to CASSATRASETQYF. The whole variable domain, remainder taken from reference TRBV7-3 and TRBJ2-5, is GAGVSQTPSNKVTEKGKYVELRCDPISGHTALYWYRQSLGQGPEFLIYFQGTGAADDSGLPNDRFFAVRPEGSVSTLKIQRTERGDSAVYLCASSATRASETQYFGPGTRLLVL.